Here is one T cell receptor beta chain with its context. This entry belongs to a study of blood T cell repertoires in COVID-19. Background on the study: The United States, Italy and Spain were the sources of the acute and convalescent COVID-19 samples. Sources were T cells, B-cell-depleted T cells, or PBMCs; the material itself was cDNA or gDNA.

Looked up from germline, CDR1 is MNHNY and CDR2 is SVGAGI (reference sequence). Between the trimmed V and J ends, which lost 1 base and 4 bases, there was a span of 13 bases. The CDR3 runs 15 residues. Authors' processing steps: Researchers report that nucleated cell counts were estimated from reference gene primer amplification. Some clones are missing from TCRdb's copy, which holds only in-frame ones; the method was immunoSEQ multiplex PCR. Clone size and the V and J calls come from that table; the DNA yielded D and trimming. The sample lists about 64,000 clones, roughly 77% occurring once. Sequenced: peripheral blood. The clonotype was recovered from a man older than 75 with acute or convalescent COVID-19. The chain joins TRBV6-6 to TRBJ1-2; D may be TRBD1 (6 bases). DNA of the CDR3: TGTGCCAGCAGTTACTGGGGGCTTGAAGCCTATGGCTACACCTTC. Its protein is CASSYWGLEAYGYTF.